The next 24 T cell receptor beta chains were all read from a single sample in a study of CXCR3-negative and CXCR3-positive naive CD8 T cells. General study findings and limits: Higher TRB CDR3 hydrophobicity marked CXCR3-positive naive cells relative to CXCR3-negative naive cells.

These receptors are not linked to any known antigen. The authors made the TRB cDNA libraries by 5' RACE using UMI labels. TCRdb reprocessed the 5' RACE reads and reports one entry per CDR3 protein, with no DNA. The ten most abundant clones cover about 0.61% of a sample with some 120,000 distinct CDR3 sequences. Source material: naive CXCR3+ CD8+ T cells from blood. Subset reported: CD45RO-CCR7+CD27+CD95- naive CD8+ T cells expressing CXCR3 (TNR3+). These receptors originate from a human donor in good health. Some clones in this sample may be carry-over from other donors' samples.

V usage is TRBV6-2 or TRBV6-3 and J usage is TRBJ2-3. The CDR3 runs to 12 residues. Germline CDR1 and CDR2: MNHEY and SVGEGT. The chain's CDR3 is CASSTDTDTQYF.

The chain is built from TRBV5-6 and TRBJ2-5. CDR3 length: 13 residues. Germline V gene sequence: CDR1 SGHDT, CDR2 YYEEEE. The CDR3 sequence: CASSWGNKETQYF.

The chain is built from TRBV5-1 and TRBJ2-7; TCRdb indicates TRBD2, and absent DNA this call remains unverified. The CDR3 is 15 residues long. In germline, CDR1 is SGHRS, CDR2 YFSETQ. CDR3 protein: CASSLGLGITYEQYF.

The chain is built from TRBV20-1 and TRBJ2-3; TCRdb returns TRBD1, unconfirmable since there is no DNA. CDR3 size: 16 residues. CDR1 is DFQATT and CDR2 is SNEGSKA in the germline V gene (reference sequence). The CDR3 is CSAREDPGESTDTQYF.

The gene calls are TRBV27 and TRBJ2-5; the D call from TCRdb, TRBD1, cannot be confirmed without DNA. The CDR3 has 13 amino acids. Germline-derived CDR1 and CDR2 are MNHEY and SMNVEV (reference sequence). Here the CDR3 reads CASSPVQGWIQYF.

This chain joins TRBV28 and TRBJ2-7; TCRdb lists TRBD1, though no DNA is available to test this call. CDR1 and CDR2 from the germline V gene are MDHEN and SYDVKM. The CDR3 contains 12 residues. CDR3 in amino acids: CASGTGAGEQYF.

The genes are TRBV12-5 and TRBJ1-1; checking the TCRdb D call of TRBD1 is not possible without DNA. Germline-derived CDR1 and CDR2 are LGHNT and FRNRAP. This CDR3 has 16 residues. The CDR3 is CASGLVSGAGSTEAFF.

The J gene is TRBJ2-2, the V gene TRBV7-3; TCRdb selects TRBD1, and the lack of DNA leaves this call unchecked. From germline, CDR1 is SGHTA and CDR2 FQGTGA. The CDR3 length is 17 residues. CDR3: CASSLTVLGGATGEMFF.

The gene calls are TRBV7-2 and TRBJ2-7; TCRdb calls TRBD2, which cannot be checked without DNA. From germline, CDR1 is SGHTA and CDR2 FQGNSA. The CDR3 runs to 15 residues. CDR3 amino acids: CASSHWTAPNYEQYF.

The chain employs TRBV27 and TRBJ1-5. There are 14 residues in the CDR3. Per the germline V gene, CDR1 is MNHEY and CDR2 is SMNVEV (reference sequence). The CDR3 here is CASSRGIGNQPQHF.

The chain employs TRBV7-6 and TRBJ2-7; TCRdb's D call, TRBD2, is unchecked because there is no DNA. The CDR3 consists of 12 residues. The germline CDR1 and CDR2 sequences are SGHVS and FNYEAQ. CDR3 amino acids: CASSALSGEQYF.

The V gene is TRBV6-5, the J gene TRBJ2-7; as DNA is missing, the TRBD1 call by TCRdb cannot be tested. Germline V gene sequence: CDR1 MNHEY, CDR2 SVGAGI. The CDR3 runs 13 residues. CDR3 sequence reads: CASSYVRGSEQYF.

The rearrangement links TRBV7-3 to TRBJ2-3; TCRdb's D call of TRBD1 is untestable without DNA. Germline CDR1 and CDR2: SGHTA and FQGTGA. The CDR3 has 13 residues. The CDR3 loop reads CASSSQLGQAQYF.

V and J are TRBV7-8 and TRBJ2-1; TCRdb names TRBD1, which stays unverified in the absence of DNA. Germline values: CDR1 SGHVS, CDR2 FQNEAQ. This CDR3 has 15 residues. The CDR3 loop reads CASTPGDFSYNEQFF.

The J gene is TRBJ2-7, the V gene TRBV25-1; TCRdb returns TRBD2, unconfirmable since there is no DNA. Germline V CDR1 and CDR2: MGHDK, SYGVNS. The CDR3 has 19 residues. CDR3 amino acids: CASAGQGLAGGILSYEQYF.

The chain recombines TRBV29-1 with TRBJ2-3; TCRdb selects TRBD1, and the lack of DNA leaves this call unchecked. The CDR3 is made up of 18 amino acids. From germline, CDR1 is SQVTM and CDR2 ANQGSEA. CDR3 residues: CSVEFGLRGESAGDTQYF.

This chain connects TRBV6-5 to TRBJ2-1; TCRdb names TRBD2, which stays unverified in the absence of DNA. This CDR3 spans 11 amino acids. Germline loops: CDR1 MNHEY, CDR2 SVGAGI. The CDR3 spells CASSTGLVEFF.

The chain combines TRBV7-8 with TRBJ2-2; the D call of TRBD1 rests on TCRdb alone, since no DNA is present to check it. The CDR3 is made up of 15 amino acids. Germline CDR1 reads SGHVS; CDR2 reads FQNEAQ. CDR3: CASSLVTGGTGELFF.

V is TRBV29-1 and J is TRBJ1-2. Germline assignment: CDR1 SQVTM and CDR2 ANQGSEA. The CDR3 is 12 residues long. CDR3 amino acids: CSAGATDYGYTF.

The rearrangement links TRBV29-1 to TRBJ2-2; TCRdb indicates TRBD2, and absent DNA this call remains unverified. The CDR3 consists of 16 residues. Looked up from germline, CDR1 is SQVTM and CDR2 is ANQGSEA. The CDR3 sequence: CSVNTLAGGNTGELFF.

The chain recombines TRBV27 with TRBJ2-1; TCRdb proposes TRBD2, but this gene call is untestable without DNA. The CDR3 is 15 amino acids. CDR1 is MNHEY and CDR2 is SMNVEV in the germline V gene (reference sequence). The chain's CDR3 is CASSYRDSAPNEQFF.

The V gene is TRBV2, the J gene TRBJ2-1. This CDR3 is built from 11 residues. Germline V CDR1 and CDR2: SNHLY, FYNNEI. CDR3 sequence: CASSEAWDQFF.

The chain is built from TRBV6-6 and TRBJ1-5; absent DNA, TCRdb's TRBD1 call cannot be checked. CDR1 is MNHNY, CDR2 SVGAGI, per germline (reference sequence). The CDR3 loop spans 17 amino acids. The CDR3 region is CASSYPPQTGLGQPQHF.

The genes are TRBV6-6 and TRBJ2-1. The CDR3 contains 14 residues. Germline loops: CDR1 MNHNY, CDR2 SVGAGI (reference sequence). The CDR3 sequence: CASSSRGSDNEQFF.